These T cell receptor beta chains were read from a single sample in a study of cytomegalovirus exposure and HLA in healthy donors. The assay was immunoSEQ multiplex PCR, and TCRdb's table has in-frame clones only and misses some. Of about 130,000 clones in the sample, less than 90% were seen once. Sequencing was carried out using PBMCs. The receptors shown here come from a man between 18 and 29 years old in good health and CMV-seropositive. Each CDR3 is given with its conserved first and last residue. Each record gives: clone size, D gene, V gene, J gene, CDR3 DNA, CDR3 protein. A D gene is named only where the DNA matches it firmly. Clone size, where shown, is once, few, many, or a class for clones that have expanded.

>.|TRBD1|TRBV7-9|TRBJ1-2
TGTGCCAGCAGCGGACAGGGGGACGACACCTTC
CASSGQGDDTF
>.|TRBD1|TRBV10-3|TRBJ1-2
TGTGCCATCCACAACCGGGACAGGGAGGATGGCTACACCTTC
CAIHNRDREDGYTF
>.|TRBD2|TRBV6-1|TRBJ2-1
TGCGCCAGCAGTGAGCCTAGCGGACCGAGGCCCTACAATGAGCAGTTCTTC
CASSEPSGPRPYNEQFF
>few|.|TRBV21-1|TRBJ2-1
TGTGCCAGCAGCAAAAGGGACACCTACAATGAGCAGTTCTTC
CASSKRDTYNEQFF
>.|.|TRBV30|TRBJ2-7
TGTGCCTGGAGTCCCCGAGGCCCTTCTAGGGAGCAGTACTTC
CAWSPRGPSREQYF
>few|.|TRBV4-1|TRBJ1-2
TGCGCCAGCAGCCGCCCAGGACAGTATGGCTACACCTTC
CASSRPGQYGYTF
>.|TRBD2|TRBV10-1|TRBJ2-5
TGCGCCAGCAGTGCTCAGCGGGGAAGGGAGACCCAGTACTTC
CASSAQRGRETQYF
>.|.|TRBV7-3|TRBJ1-1
TGTGCCAGCAGCTCGTTGGCGGGGGCAGCCTCCGAAGCTTTCTTT
CASSSLAGAASEAFF
>few|.|TRBV4-1|TRBJ1-1
TGCGCCAGCAGCCTCACCGGGGGGAACACTGAAGCTTTCTTT
CASSLTGGNTEAFF
>.|.|TRBV7-6|TRBJ2-1
TGTGCCAGCAGCCCCGGCGCGATGGGGCCCTACAATGAGCAGTTCTTC
CASSPGAMGPYNEQFF
>.|TRBD1|TRBV18|TRBJ2-1
TGTGCCAGCTCACCACGGGACAGCTCCTACAATGAGCAGTTCTTC
CASSPRDSSYNEQFF
>.|.|TRBV7-9|TRBJ1-6
TGTGCCAGCAGCCCGAATTTCCCGACAGGTCTCAATTCACCCCTCCACTTT
CASSPNFPTGLNSPLHF
>.|.|TRBV28|TRBJ1-2
TGTGCCAGCAGCCCCCCCGGGATAAATGGCTACACCTTC
CASSPPGINGYTF
>.|.|TRBV18|TRBJ1-1
TGTGCCAGCTCACCGCCTATACAGGTGATGAACACTGAAGCTTTCTTT
CASSPPIQVMNTEAFF
>once|.|TRBV5-1|TRBJ2-3
TGCGCCAGCAGTAACAGGGTTCTAGATACGCAGTATTTT
CASSNRVLDTQYF
>.|TRBD1|TRBV30|TRBJ1-2
TGTGCCTGGGGGGGACAGGGAGGCTATGGCTACACCTTC
CAWGGQGGYGYTF
>.|TRBD2|TRBV4-1|TRBJ2-3
TGCGCCAGCAGCCCCCGAGGGAGGGAGGTAGATACGCAGTATTTT
CASSPRGREVDTQYF
>.|TRBD1|TRBV29-1|TRBJ1-1
TGCAGCGTTGAACAGGGGGCAAGTACTGAAGCTTTCTTT
CSVEQGASTEAFF
>once|.|TRBV4-1|TRBJ1-1
TGCGCCAGCAGCCAAGATGCAGACATGAACACTGAAGCTTTCTTT
CASSQDADMNTEAFF
>.|.|TRBV13|TRBJ1-1
TGTGCCACCATGAACACTGAAGCTTTCTTT
CATMNTEAFF
>.|.|TRBV29-1|TRBJ1-2
TGCAGCGTTATCCAGGAACCGCTAAGAGGCTACACCTTC
CSVIQEPLRGYTF
>.|.|TRBV14|TRBJ1-2
TGTGCCAGCAGCCAAGCTGGGGCCATAGGGGACTATGGCTACACCTTC
CASSQAGAIGDYGYTF
>.|.|TRBV30|TRBJ2-1
TGTGCCTGGAGTGTACTGGGGGGGGCAGTACTTGACACCTACAATGAGCAGTTCTTC
CAWSVLGGAVLDTYNEQFF
>.|.|TRBV21-1|TRBJ1-4
TGTGCCAGCAGCAAGGGGCTGGGGAATGAAAAACTGTTTTTT
CASSKGLGNEKLFF
>.|TRBD1|TRBV7-6|TRBJ2-7
TGTGCCAGCAGTCGTACAGGGGCAAGCGAGCAGTACTTC
CASSRTGASEQYF
>.|.|TRBV28|TRBJ1-5
TGTGCCAGCAGCCTGACAGAGATTAGCAATCAGCCCCAGCATTTT
CASSLTEISNQPQHF
>.|.|TRBV7-9|TRBJ2-3
TGTGCCACCGGGGGAGATACGCAGTATTTT
CATGGDTQYF
>.|.|TRBV5-1|TRBJ2-3
TGCGCCAGCAGCGGCGGAGCCCTCGTCGGTGCAGATACGCAGTATTTT
CASSGGALVGADTQYF
>.|TRBD1|TRBV7-6|TRBJ2-1
TGTGCCAGCAGTAAGGACAGGCGGGATGAGCAGTTCTTC
CASSKDRRDEQFF
>.|.|TRBV9|TRBJ1-1
TGTGCCAGCAGCGTGCCGGCGGGGCGGAACACTGAAGCTTTCTTT
CASSVPAGRNTEAFF
>.|TRBD1|TRBV4-1|TRBJ1-1
TGCGCCAGCAGCCCATTCGGACAGGGCGGGACTGAAGCCTTCTTT
CASSPFGQGGTEAFF
>.|TRBD1|TRBV10-1|TRBJ2-5
TGCGCCAGCAGTGTTCCAGACAGGGTCCACCAAGAGACCCAGTACTTC
CASSVPDRVHQETQYF
>few|TRBD2|TRBV6-4|TRBJ2-1
TGTGCCAGCAGTGCGACTAGCGGGGGTAATGAGCAGTTCTTC
CASSATSGGNEQFF
>.|.|TRBV9|TRBJ1-3
TGTGCCAGCAGCGTATCAGGCTCTGGAAACACCATATATTTT
CASSVSGSGNTIYF
>once|TRBD1|TRBV5-1|TRBJ1-1
TGCGCCAGCAGCGGACAGGTAACCACGAACACTGAAGCTTTCTTT
CASSGQVTTNTEAFF
>.|.|TRBV19|TRBJ1-2
TGTGCCAGTAGTGTACAGGGACCTAACTATGGCTACACCTTC
CASSVQGPNYGYTF
>once|.|TRBV18|TRBJ2-3
TGTGCCAGCTCACCAATGGAGGGGTCGGCGGATACGCAGTATTTT
CASSPMEGSADTQYF
>.|.|TRBV7-6|TRBJ2-3
TGTGCCAGCAGTTTTCTTCGAGATACGCAGTATTTT
CASSFLRDTQYF
>.|.|TRBV19|TRBJ1-1
TGTGCCAGTAGTATAGACGGCCGAATCCCCAGGGTTGACACTGAAGCTTTCTTT
CASSIDGRIPRVDTEAFF
>.|.|TRBV6-1|TRBJ1-5
TGTGCCAGCACCCAAGGGGCCCCCTGGGGACAGCCCCAGCATTTT
CASTQGAPWGQPQHF
>.|TRBD1|TRBV7-9|TRBJ1-6
TGTGCCAGCAGCTTCGGGGACAGGGGGTTTAATTCACCCCTCCACTTT
CASSFGDRGFNSPLHF
>few|.|TRBV5-1|TRBJ1-5
TGCGCCAGCAGCCCCGACGGGAGCAATCAGCCCCAGCATTTT
CASSPDGSNQPQHF
>once|TRBD2|TRBV7-6|TRBJ2-1
TGTGCCAGCACCCCGGGGCTAGCGGGGGGGCTCTCCTACAATGAGCAGTTCTTC
CASTPGLAGGLSYNEQFF
>.|.|TRBV5-4|TRBJ2-7
TGTGCCAGCACAGGCCCCAGCTCCTACGAGCAGTACTTC
CASTGPSSYEQYF
>.|TRBD1|TRBV5-1|TRBJ1-2
TGCGCCAGCAGCGCCACAGGGGATGAGGGCTACACCTTC
CASSATGDEGYTF
>once|.|TRBV4-1|TRBJ2-7
TGCGCCAGCAGCCAAGGGACAGCAAACAGGGAGCAGTACTTC
CASSQGTANREQYF
>once|.|TRBV4-1|TRBJ1-1
TGCGCCAGCAGCCAAGTTTTTTTGGTAGAAGAAGCTTTCTTT
CASSQVFLVEEAFF
>few|.|TRBV5-6|TRBJ2-3
TGTGCCAGCAGCTTGAGCGGCGTACTATCCCCCGATACGCAGTATTTT
CASSLSGVLSPDTQYF
>.|.|TRBV19|TRBJ2-1
TGTGCCAGTAGACGATCTCTCGGGTACAATGAGCAGTTCTTC
CASRRSLGYNEQFF
>.|.|TRBV2|TRBJ2-1
TGTGCCAGCACGTTCGAGCCGGGACAACTCTACAATGAGCAGTTCTTC
CASTFEPGQLYNEQFF
>.|TRBD1|TRBV4-1|TRBJ2-3
TGCGCCAGCAGCCCAGGGGGAGATACGCAGTATTTT
CASSPGGDTQYF
>.|TRBD1|TRBV30|TRBJ1-1
TGTGCCTGGAGCGGGGGACAGGGGGCTGAAGCTTTCTTT
CAWSGGQGAEAFF
>.|.|TRBV5-6|TRBJ2-2
TGTGCCAGCAGCCTAGCGACAGTTTCGAACACCGGGGAGCTGTTTTTT
CASSLATVSNTGELFF
>.|.|TRBV28|TRBJ2-3
TGTGCCAGCAGTTTATCGGGACTCGGTACGCAGTATTTT
CASSLSGLGTQYF